This TCR beta chain was identified in a study of blood T cells in healthy people across ages. At least ten counts were recorded for this clonotype. It was with a sample-barcoded 5' primer and a J-beta primer mix that a second PCR of about 6 to 12 cycles was run. Each cDNA molecule received a tag from a template-switch adaptor that had 12 random nucleotides. TCRdb used MiXCR to reprocess the 5' RACE reads, holding one entry per CDR3 protein. The data contain approximately 2,000,000 distinct CDR3 sequences, roughly two fifths of them singletons. The CDR3 extends over 12 amino acids. Germline-derived CDR1 and CDR2 are SQVTM and ANQGSEA. V lost 3 bases and J 2 bases, leaving 8 bases between the germline ends.

This chain links TRBV29-1 with TRBJ2-7; no reliable D call. Specimen: blood. This TCR was recovered from a human donor in good health. In DNA form, the CDR3 reads TGCAGCGTTGAGGGCACAACCTACGAGCAGTACTTC. Its translation: CSVEGTTYEQYF.